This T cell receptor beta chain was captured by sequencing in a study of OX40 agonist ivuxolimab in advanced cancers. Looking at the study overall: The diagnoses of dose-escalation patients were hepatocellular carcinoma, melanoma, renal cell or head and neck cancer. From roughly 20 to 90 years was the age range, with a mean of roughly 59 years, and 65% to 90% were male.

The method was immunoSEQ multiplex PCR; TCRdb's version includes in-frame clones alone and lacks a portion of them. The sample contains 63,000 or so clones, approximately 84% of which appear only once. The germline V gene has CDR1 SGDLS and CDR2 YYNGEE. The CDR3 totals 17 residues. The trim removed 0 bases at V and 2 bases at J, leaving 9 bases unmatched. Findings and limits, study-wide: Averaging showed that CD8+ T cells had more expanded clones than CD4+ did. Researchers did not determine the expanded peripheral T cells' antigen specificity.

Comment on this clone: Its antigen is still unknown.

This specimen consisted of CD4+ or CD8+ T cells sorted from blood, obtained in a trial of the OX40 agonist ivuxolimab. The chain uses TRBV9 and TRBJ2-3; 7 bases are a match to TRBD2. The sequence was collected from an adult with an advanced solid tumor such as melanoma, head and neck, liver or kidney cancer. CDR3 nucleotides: TGTGCCAGCAGCGTAGTCCCCGGCGGGGGACTCACAGATACGCAGTATTTT. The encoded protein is CASSVVPGGGLTDTQYF.